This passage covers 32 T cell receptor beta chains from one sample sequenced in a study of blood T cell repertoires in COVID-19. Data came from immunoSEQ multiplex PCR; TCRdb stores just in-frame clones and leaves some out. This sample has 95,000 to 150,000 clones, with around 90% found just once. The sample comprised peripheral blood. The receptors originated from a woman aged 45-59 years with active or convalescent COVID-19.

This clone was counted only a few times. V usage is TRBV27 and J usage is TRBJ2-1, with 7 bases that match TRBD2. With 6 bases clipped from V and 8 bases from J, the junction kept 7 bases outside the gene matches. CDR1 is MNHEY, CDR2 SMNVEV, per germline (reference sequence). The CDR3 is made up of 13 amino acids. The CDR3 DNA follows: TGTGCCAGCAGCCCCACCGGGGGGTATGAGCAGTTCTTC. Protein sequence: CASSPTGGYEQFF.

This CDR3 is CASSVASGRAVGELFF. In DNA, the CDR3 is TGTGCCAGCAGCGTAGCCAGCGGGAGGGCTGTCGGGGAGCTGTTTTTT. This chain uses TRBV9 with TRBJ2-2; the match to TRBD2 covers 10 bases. Germline CDR1 SGDLS, CDR2 YYNGEE. This CDR3 is built from 16 residues. V dropped 0 bases and J dropped 7; count of bases not matched to a gene: 6.

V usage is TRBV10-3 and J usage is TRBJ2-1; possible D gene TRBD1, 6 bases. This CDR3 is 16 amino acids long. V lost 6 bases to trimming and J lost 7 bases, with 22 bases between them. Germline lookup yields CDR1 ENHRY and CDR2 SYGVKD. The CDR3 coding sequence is TGTGCCATCAGGGATCAGGGCAGGGGATTTGGGAATGAGCAGTTCTTC. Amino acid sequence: CAIRDQGRGFGNEQFF.

The CDR3 DNA follows: TGCAGCGTTGGGACAGGGGATTCCGAGCAGTACTTC. This codes for CSVGTGDSEQYF. The rearrangement links TRBV29-1 to TRBJ2-7; 9 nucleotides match TRBD1. The CDR3 has 12 residues. The V gene end was trimmed by 4 bases and the J gene end by 6 bases; junction bases not matched to a gene: 4. The V gene's germline CDR1 is SQVTM and CDR2 ANQGSEA.

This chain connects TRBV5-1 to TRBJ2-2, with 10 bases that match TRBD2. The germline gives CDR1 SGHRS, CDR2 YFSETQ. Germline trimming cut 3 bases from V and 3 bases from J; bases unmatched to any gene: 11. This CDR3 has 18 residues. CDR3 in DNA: TGCGCCAGCAGCTGGGGGGCGCGGACTAGCGGTCACACCGGGGAGCTGTTTTTT. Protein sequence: CASSWGARTSGHTGELFF. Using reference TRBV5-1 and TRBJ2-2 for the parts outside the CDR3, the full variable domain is KAGVTQTPRYLIKTRGQQVTLSCSPISGHRSVSWYQQTPGQGLQFLFEYFSETQRNKGNFPGRFSGRQFSNSRSEMNVSTLELGDSALYLCASSWGARTSGHTGELFFGEGSRLTVL.

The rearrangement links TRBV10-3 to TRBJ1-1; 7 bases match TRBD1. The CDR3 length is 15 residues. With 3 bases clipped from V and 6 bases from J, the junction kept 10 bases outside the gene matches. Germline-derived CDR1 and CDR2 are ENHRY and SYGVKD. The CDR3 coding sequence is TGTGCCATCAGTGACCACAACAGGGGCGGCCCTGAAGCTTTCTTT. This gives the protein CAISDHNRGGPEAFF.

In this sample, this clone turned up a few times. The CDR3, as DNA: TGTGCCAGCAGGCCGGGACAGACAAGAAACACCATATATTTT. This encodes CASRPGQTRNTIYF. V usage is TRBV5-5 and J usage is TRBJ1-3, with 7 nucleotides matching TRBD1. V gave up 5 bases and J gave up 5 bases; unmatched junction bases: 7. The length of the CDR3 is 14 residues. CDR1 SGHKS and CDR2 YYEKEE come from the germline V gene (reference sequence).

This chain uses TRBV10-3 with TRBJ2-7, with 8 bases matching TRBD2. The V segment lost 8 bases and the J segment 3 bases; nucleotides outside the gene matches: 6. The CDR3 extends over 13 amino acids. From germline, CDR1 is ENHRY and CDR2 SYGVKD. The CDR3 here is CAIREGGSYEQYF. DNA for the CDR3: TGTGCCATCCGGGAGGGAGGGAGCTACGAGCAGTACTTC.

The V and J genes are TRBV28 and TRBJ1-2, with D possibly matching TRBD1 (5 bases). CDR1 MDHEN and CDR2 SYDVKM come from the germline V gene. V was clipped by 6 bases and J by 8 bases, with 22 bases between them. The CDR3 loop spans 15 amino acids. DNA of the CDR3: TGTGCCAGCAGCGGGAGCCGGGGGGTAGTAAGCGGCTACACCTTC. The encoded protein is CASSGSRGVVSGYTF.

CDR3 in amino acids: CASARTEAFF. As DNA, the CDR3 is TGTGCCAGCGCGCGCACTGAAGCTTTCTTT. The J gene is TRBJ1-1, the V gene TRBV28, with D unresolved. Trimming stripped 8 bases from V and 4 bases from J, with 5 bases between. The V gene's germline CDR1 is MDHEN and CDR2 SYDVKM. There are 10 residues in the CDR3.

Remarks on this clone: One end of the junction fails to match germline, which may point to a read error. Here the CDR3 reads CASRSGSENGKLFF. CDR3 DNA sequence: TGTGCCAGTAGGTCCGGGTCGGAAAATGGAAAACTGTTTTTT. The V gene is TRBV19, the J gene TRBJ1-4; D not certain. CDR1 is LNHDA and CDR2 is SQIVND in the germline V gene (reference sequence). The CDR3 sequence is 14 residues long.

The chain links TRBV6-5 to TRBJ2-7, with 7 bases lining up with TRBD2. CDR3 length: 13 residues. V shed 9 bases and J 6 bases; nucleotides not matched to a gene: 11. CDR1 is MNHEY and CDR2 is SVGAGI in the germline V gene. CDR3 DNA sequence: TGTGCCAGTACGGACTGGCGGGAGATCGAGCAGTACTTC. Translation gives CASTDWREIEQYF.

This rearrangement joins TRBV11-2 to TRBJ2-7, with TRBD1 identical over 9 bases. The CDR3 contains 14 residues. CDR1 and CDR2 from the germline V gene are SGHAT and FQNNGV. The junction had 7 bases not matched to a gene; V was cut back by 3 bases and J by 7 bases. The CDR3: CASSFGDRVYEQYF. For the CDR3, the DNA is TGTGCCAGCAGCTTCGGGGACAGGGTATATGAGCAGTACTTC.

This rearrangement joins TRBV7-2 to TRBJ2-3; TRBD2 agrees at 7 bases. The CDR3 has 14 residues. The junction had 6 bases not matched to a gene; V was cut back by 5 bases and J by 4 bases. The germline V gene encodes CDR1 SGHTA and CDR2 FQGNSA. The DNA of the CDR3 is TGTGCCAGCAGCCGCGGACTAGTTTCAGATACGCAGTATTTT. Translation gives CASSRGLVSDTQYF.

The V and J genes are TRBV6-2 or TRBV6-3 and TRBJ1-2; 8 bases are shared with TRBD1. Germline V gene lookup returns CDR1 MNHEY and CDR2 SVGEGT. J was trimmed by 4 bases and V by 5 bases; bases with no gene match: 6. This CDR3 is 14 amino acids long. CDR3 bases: TGTGCCAGCAGTCTCGGACAGGGTAGCTATGGCTACACCTTC. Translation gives CASSLGQGSYGYTF.

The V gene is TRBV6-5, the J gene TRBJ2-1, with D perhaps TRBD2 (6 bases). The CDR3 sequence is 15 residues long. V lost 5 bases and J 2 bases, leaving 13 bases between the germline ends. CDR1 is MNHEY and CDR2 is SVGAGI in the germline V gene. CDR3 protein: CASSQTSLTYNEQFF. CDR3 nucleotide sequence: TGTGCCAGCAGTCAGACTAGTCTCACCTACAATGAGCAGTTCTTC.

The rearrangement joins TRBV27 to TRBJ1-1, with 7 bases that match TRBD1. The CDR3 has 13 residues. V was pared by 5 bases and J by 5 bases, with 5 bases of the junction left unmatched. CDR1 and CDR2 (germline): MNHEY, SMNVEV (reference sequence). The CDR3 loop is CASSLRQGTEAFF. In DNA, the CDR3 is TGTGCCAGCAGTCTCCGACAGGGAACTGAAGCTTTCTTT.

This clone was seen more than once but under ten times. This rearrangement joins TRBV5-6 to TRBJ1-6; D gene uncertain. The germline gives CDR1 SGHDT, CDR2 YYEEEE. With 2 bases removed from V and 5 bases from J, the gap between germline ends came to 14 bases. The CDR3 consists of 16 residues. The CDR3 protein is CASSFAGDIHNSPLHF. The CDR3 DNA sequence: TGTGCCAGCAGCTTTGCAGGTGACATCCATAATTCACCCCTCCACTTT.

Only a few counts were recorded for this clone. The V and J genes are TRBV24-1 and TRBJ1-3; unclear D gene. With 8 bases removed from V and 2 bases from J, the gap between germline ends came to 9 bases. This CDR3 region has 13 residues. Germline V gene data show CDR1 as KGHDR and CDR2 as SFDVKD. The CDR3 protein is CATTAGTGNTIYF. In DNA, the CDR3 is TGTGCCACCACCGCGGGAACTGGAAACACCATATATTTT.

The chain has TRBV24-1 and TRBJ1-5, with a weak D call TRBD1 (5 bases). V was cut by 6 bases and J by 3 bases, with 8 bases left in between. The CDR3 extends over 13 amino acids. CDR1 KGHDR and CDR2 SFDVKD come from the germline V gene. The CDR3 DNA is TGTGCCACCAGTCGGGGGGACAATCAGCCCCAGCATTTT. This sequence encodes CATSRGDNQPQHF.

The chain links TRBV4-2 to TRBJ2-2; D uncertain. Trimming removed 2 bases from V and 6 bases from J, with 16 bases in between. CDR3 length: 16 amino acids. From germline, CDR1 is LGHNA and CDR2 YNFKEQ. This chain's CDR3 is CASSQTWASSAGELFF. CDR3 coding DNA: TGTGCCAGCAGCCAAACATGGGCCTCCTCGGCCGGGGAGCTGTTTTTT.

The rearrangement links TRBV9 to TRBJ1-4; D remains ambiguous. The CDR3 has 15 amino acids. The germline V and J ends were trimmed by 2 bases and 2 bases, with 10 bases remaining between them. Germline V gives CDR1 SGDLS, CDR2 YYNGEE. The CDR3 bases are TGTGCCAGCAGCGTTGGTGGGAGCACTAATGAAAAACTGTTTTTT. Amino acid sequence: CASSVGGSTNEKLFF.

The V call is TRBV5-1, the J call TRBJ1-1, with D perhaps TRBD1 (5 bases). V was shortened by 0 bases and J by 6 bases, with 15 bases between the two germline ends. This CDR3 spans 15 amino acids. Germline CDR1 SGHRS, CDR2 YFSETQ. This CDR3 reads CASSLVPGNHAEAFF. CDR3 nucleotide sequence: TGCGCCAGCAGCTTGGTCCCAGGGAATCACGCTGAAGCTTTCTTT.

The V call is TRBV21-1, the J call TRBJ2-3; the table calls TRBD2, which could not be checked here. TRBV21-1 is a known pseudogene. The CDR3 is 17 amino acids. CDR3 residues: CASSKARGPGSADTQYF. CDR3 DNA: TGTGCCAGCAGCAAAGCGCGGGGCCCTGGGTCAGCAGATACGCAGTATTTT.

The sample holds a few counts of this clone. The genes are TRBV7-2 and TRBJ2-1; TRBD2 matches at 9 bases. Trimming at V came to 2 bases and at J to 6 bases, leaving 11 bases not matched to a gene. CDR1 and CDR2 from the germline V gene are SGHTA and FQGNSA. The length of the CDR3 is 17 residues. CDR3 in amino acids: CASSLFSGRSLVNEQFF. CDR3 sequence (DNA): TGTGCCAGCAGCTTATTTAGCGGGAGAAGTCTAGTCAATGAGCAGTTCTTC.

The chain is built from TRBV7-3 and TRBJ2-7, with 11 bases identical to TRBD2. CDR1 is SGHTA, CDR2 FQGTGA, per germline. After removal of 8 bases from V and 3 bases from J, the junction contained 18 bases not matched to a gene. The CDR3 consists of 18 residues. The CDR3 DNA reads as TGTGCCAGCTTAAAGATAGCGGGAGGGAGGGGTGGAAGCTACGAGCAGTACTTC. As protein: CASLKIAGGRGGSYEQYF.

Here the CDR3 DNA reads TGTGCCAGCAGCTTGGGGACAGGGATTCAGCCCCAGCATTTT. As protein: CASSLGTGIQPQHF. V gene TRBV5-5 combines with J gene TRBJ1-5; 8 bases map to TRBD1. This CDR3 has 14 amino acids. V lost 0 bases to trimming and J lost 6 bases; unmatched junction nucleotides: 2. Germline V gives CDR1 SGHKS, CDR2 YYEKEE (reference sequence).

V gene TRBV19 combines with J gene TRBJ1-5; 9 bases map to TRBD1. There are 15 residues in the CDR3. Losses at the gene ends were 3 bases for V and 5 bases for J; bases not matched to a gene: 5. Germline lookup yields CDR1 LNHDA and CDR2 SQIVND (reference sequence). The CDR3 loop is CASSMVGQGYQPQHF. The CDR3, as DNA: TGTGCCAGTAGTATGGTAGGACAGGGGTATCAGCCCCAGCATTTT.

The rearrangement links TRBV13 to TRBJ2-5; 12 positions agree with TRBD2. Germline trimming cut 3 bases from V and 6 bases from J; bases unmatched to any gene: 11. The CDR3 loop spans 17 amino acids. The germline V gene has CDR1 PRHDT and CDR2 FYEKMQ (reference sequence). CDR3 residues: CASSLTSGSPFVKTQYF. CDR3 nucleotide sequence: TGTGCCAGCAGCTTGACTAGCGGGAGTCCCTTTGTAAAGACCCAGTACTTC.

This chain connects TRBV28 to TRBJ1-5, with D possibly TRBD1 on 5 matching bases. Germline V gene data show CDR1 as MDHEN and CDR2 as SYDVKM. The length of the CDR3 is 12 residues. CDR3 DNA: TGTGCAATGGGGCCGAACAATCAGCCCCAGCATTTT. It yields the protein CAMGPNNQPQHF.

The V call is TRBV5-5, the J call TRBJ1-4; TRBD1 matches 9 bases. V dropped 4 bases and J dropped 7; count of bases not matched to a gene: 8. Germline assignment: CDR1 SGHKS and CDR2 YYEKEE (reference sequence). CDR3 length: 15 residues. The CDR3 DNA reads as TGTGCCAGCAGCCTATTGGGGACAGGGTTTGAAAAACTGTTTTTT. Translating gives CASSLLGTGFEKLFF.

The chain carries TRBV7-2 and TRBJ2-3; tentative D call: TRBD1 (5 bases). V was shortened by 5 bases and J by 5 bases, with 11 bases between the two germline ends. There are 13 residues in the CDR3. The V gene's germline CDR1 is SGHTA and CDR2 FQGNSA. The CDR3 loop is CASSAVTGDTQYF. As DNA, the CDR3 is TGTGCCAGCAGCGCGGTTACAGGAGATACGCAGTATTTT.